Described below is a single TCR beta chain sequence and its context. Its antigen is not yet known. The sample holds no much larger clone one base away, and base qualities are not on file. TCRbeta CDR3 regions were amplified from genomic DNA by means of the immunoSEQ Assay, a bias-controlled multiplex PCR. On the authors' methods: The number of nucleated cells in each sample was estimated by amplification of reference gene primers within the assay. To quantify the absolute abundance of each unique TCRbeta CDR3 rearrangement, sequence reads were collapsed and filtered. Productive Simpson clonality was computed per sample as the square root of Simpson's diversity index over productive rearrangements. The table was pulled from immuneACCESS by TCRdb, which kept in-frame rearrangements only. Such tables lose some clones; where checked, under half of the loss comes from unresolved V genes, and the rest has no known cause. The V and J calls and clone size were taken over from that table, and D and trimming were inferred from the DNA. The sample has 95,000 to 150,000 clones on record, roughly 80% of them singletons. Roughly 7.9% of the sample lies in the top ten.

This record comes from a study of blood T cell repertoires in COVID-19 (dated by TCRdb to 2020 to 2021). Turning to the overall study: Samples covering the acute and convalescent phases of COVID-19 were provided by collaborators in the United States, Italy and Spain. The prospective study material was composed of cDNA or gDNA derived from T cells, B-cell-depleted T cells, or PBMCs. Deeply sampled blood TCRbeta repertoires from subjects exposed to, actively infected with, or recovered from COVID-19 were included in the dataset. The repertoires were made available in a free public database intended to serve as a resource for research on the immune response to SARS-CoV-2. Samples came from the ongoing ImmuneRACE study (first 160 participants) plus 1,254 subjects from 6 global collaborators. Sample metadata almost always included a de-identified subject ID, COVID-19 status, age in years and sex. Where available, HLA class I and class II types were obtained from metadata supplied by the sample provider rather than from assay-based typing.

The collaborating institutions used their own protocols to collect whole blood in K2EDTA tubes. For TCRbeta analysis, collaborators shipped samples in one of three forms: frozen whole blood, isolated PBMCs, or DNA extracted from either of those sample types. What the study reported, not specific to this receptor: The amount of clinical and demographic metadata varied by source and participant and was provided uncurated.

For this chain, trimming is 0 bases at the V end and 3 bases at the J end, and the number of junction bases without a gene match is 3. The CDR3 runs 16 amino acids, cysteine and phenylalanine included. CDR3 DNA only is kept here, 48 bases in frame from base 1. From the germline V gene, CDR1 is SGHVS and CDR2 is FQNEAQ. Sequenced sample: peripheral blood. This receptor chain uses TRBV7-8 and TRBJ2-2, with 8 bases matching TRBD2. This TCR came from a human donor in a cohort sampled during active COVID-19. The CDR3 here reads CASSLAGTRDTGELFF. The nucleotide sequence reads TGTGCCAGCAGCTTAGCAGGGACTAGGGACACCGGGGAGCTGTTTTTT.